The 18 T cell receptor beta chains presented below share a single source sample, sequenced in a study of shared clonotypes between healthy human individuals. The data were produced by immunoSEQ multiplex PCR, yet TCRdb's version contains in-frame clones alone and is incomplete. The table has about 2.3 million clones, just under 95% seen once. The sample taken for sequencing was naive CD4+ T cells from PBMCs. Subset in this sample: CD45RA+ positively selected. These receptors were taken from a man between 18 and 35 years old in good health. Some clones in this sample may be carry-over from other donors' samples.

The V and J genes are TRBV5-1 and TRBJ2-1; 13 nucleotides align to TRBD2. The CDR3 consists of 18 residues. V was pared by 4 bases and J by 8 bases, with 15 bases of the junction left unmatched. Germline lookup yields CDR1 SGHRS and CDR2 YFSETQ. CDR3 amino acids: CASSPRTSGGPPTHEQFF. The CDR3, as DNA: TGCGCCAGCAGCCCGCGGACTAGCGGGGGACCCCCGACCCATGAGCAGTTCTTC.

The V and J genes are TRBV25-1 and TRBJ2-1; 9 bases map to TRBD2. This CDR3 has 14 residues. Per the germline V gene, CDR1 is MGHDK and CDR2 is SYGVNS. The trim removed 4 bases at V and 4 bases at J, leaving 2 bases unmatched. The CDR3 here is CASSGLAGYNEQFF. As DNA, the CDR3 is TGTGCCAGCAGTGGTCTAGCGGGATACAATGAGCAGTTCTTC.

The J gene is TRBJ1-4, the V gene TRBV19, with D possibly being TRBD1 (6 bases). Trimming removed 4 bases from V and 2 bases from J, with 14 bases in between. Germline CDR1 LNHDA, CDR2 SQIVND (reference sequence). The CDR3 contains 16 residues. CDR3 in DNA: TGTGCCAGTAGTAAATGGCCACAGGGCACTAATGAAAAACTGTTTTTT. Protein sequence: CASSKWPQGTNEKLFF.

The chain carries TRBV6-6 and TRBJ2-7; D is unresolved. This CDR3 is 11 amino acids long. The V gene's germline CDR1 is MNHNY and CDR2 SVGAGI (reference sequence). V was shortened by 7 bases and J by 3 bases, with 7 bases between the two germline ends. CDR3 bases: TGTGCCAGCACCGACAACTACGAGCAGTACTTC. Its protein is CASTDNYEQYF.

The CDR3 DNA is TGTGCCAGCAGATTCTCAGGGTCCTCTGGAAACACCATATATTTT. Protein product: CASRFSGSSGNTIYF. This chain joins TRBV6-1 and TRBJ1-3; the D gene is possibly TRBD1 (5 bases). The CDR3 is 15 residues long. The germline CDR1 and CDR2 sequences are MNHNS and SASEGT. V was clipped by 6 bases and J by 0 bases, with 12 bases between them.

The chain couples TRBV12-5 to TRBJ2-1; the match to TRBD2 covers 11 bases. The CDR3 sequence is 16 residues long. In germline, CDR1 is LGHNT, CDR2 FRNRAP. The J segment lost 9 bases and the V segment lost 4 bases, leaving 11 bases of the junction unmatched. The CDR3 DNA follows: TGTGCTAGTGGTTCCTCACTAGCGGGAGAAATTGGTGAGCAGTTCTTC. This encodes CASGSSLAGEIGEQFF.

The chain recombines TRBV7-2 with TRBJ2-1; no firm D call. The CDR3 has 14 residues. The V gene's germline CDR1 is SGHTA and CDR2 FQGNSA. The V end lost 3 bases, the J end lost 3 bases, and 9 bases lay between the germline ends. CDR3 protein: CASSFGPFYNEQFF. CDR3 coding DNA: TGTGCCAGCAGCTTCGGACCTTTCTACAATGAGCAGTTCTTC.

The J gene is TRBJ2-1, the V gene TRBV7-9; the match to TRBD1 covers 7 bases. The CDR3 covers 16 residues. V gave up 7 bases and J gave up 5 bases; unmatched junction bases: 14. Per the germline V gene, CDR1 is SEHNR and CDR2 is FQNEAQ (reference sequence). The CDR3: CASTTSGWDRDNEQFF. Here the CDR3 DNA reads TGTGCCAGCACCACGTCTGGCTGGGACAGAGACAATGAGCAGTTCTTC. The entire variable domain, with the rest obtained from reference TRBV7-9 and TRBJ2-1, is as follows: DTGVSQNPRHKITKRGQNVTFRCDPISEHNRLYWYRQTLGQGPEFLTYFQNEAQLEKSRLLSDRFSAERPKGSFSTLEIQRTEQGDSAMYLCASTTSGWDRDNEQFFGPGTRLTVL.

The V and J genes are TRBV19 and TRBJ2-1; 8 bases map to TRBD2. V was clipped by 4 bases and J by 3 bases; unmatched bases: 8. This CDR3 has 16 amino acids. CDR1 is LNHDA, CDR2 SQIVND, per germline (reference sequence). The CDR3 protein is CASSTLAGYVYNEQFF. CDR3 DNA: TGTGCCAGTAGTACCTTAGCGGGGTACGTCTACAATGAGCAGTTCTTC.

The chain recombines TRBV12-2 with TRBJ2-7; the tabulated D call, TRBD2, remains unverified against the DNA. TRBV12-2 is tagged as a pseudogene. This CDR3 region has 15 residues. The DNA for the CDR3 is TGTGCAAGTCGCCATAGCGGGAGTACTACCTACGAGCAGTACTTC. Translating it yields CASRHSGSTTYEQYF.

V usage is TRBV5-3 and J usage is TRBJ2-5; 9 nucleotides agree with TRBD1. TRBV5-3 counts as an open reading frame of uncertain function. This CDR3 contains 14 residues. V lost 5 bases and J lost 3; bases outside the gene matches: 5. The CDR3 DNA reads TGTGCCAGAAGGTGGGACAGGGTGAAAGAGACCCAGTACTTC. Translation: CARRWDRVKETQYF.

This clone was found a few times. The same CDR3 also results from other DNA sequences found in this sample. CDR3 loop: CASSSTRDNEQFF. CDR3 bases: TGTGCCAGCAGCTCTACTAGAGACAATGAGCAGTTCTTC. The V gene is TRBV7-3, the J gene TRBJ2-1, with D possibly matching TRBD2 (5 bases). The length of the CDR3 is 13 residues. V dropped 4 bases and J dropped 5 bases, with 9 bases sitting between them. Germline assignment: CDR1 SGHTA and CDR2 FQGTGA.

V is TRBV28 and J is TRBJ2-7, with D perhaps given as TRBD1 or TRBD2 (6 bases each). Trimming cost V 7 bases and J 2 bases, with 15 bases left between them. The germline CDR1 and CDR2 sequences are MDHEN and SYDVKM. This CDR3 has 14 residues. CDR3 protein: CASIRRGPTYEQYF. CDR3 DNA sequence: TGTGCCAGCATCCGCCGGGGGCCGACCTACGAGCAGTACTTC. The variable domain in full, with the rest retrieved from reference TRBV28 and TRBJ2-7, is DVKVTQSSRYLVKRTGEKVFLECVQDMDHENMFWYRQDPGLGLRLIYFSYDVKMKEKGDIPEGYSVSREKKERFSLILESASTNQTSMYLCASIRRGPTYEQYFGPGTRLTVT.

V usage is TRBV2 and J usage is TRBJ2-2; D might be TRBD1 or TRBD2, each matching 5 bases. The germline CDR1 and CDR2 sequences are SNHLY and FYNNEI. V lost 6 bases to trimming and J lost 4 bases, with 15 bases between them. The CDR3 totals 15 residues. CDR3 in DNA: TGTGCCAGCAGGGGCTGGGGGAGAAGCACCGGGGAGCTGTTTTTT. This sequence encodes CASRGWGRSTGELFF. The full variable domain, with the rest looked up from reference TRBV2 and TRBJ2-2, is EPEVTQTPSHQVTQMGQEVILRCVPISNHLYFYWYRQILGQKVEFLVSFYNNEISEKSEIFDDQFSVERPDGSNFTLKIRSTKLEDSAMYFCASRGWGRSTGELFFGEGSRLTVL.

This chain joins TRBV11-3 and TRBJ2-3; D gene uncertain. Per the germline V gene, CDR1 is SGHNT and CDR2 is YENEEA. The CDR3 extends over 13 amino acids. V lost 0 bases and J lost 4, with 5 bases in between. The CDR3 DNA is TGTGCCAGCAGCTTAGATTGGCCAGATACGCAGTATTTT. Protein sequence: CASSLDWPDTQYF.

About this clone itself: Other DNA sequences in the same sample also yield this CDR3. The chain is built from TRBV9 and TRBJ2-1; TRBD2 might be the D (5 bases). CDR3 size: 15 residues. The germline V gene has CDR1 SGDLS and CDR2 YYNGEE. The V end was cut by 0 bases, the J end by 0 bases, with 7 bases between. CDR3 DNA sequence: TGTGCCAGCAGCGTAGTAGGGAGCTCCTACAATGAGCAGTTCTTC. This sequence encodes CASSVVGSSYNEQFF.

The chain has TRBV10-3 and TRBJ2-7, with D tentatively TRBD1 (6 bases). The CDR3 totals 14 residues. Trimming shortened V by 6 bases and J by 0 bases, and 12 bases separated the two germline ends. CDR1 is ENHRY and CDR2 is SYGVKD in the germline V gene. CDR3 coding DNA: TGTGCCATCAGCCGGACAGAAAACTCCTACGAGCAGTACTTC. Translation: CAISRTENSYEQYF.

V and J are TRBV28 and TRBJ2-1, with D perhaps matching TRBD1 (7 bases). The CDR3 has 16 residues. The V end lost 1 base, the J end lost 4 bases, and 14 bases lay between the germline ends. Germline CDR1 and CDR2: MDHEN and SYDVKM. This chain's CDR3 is CASSLSSGGGYNEQFF. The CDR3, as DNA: TGTGCCAGCAGTTTATCTTCAGGGGGAGGTTACAATGAGCAGTTCTTC.